Below, one TCR beta chain is given with its context. Its binding antigen is unknown. No base quality values were provided; no much bigger clone lies one nucleotide off. The data derive from a study of blood T cell repertoires in COVID-19 (TCRdb year 2020). For the study in its entirety: Samples covering the acute and convalescent phases of COVID-19 were provided by collaborators in the United States, Italy and Spain. A freely available public database, intended as a resource for researchers studying the immune response to SARS-CoV-2, is where the repertoires were released. HLA class I and class II types, where available, came from metadata supplied by the sample provider rather than from assay-based typing. The material from the prospective study consisted of cDNA or gDNA derived from T cells, B-cell-depleted T cells, or PBMCs. Subjects who had been exposed to COVID-19, were actively infected with it, or had recovered from it provided the deeply sampled blood TCRbeta repertoires that made up the dataset. The sample metadata nearly always contained a de-identified subject ID, COVID-19 status, age in years and sex. The samples were drawn from the first 160 participants of the ongoing ImmuneRACE study and from some 1,300 subjects provided by 6 global collaborators.

As encoded in the germline V gene (reference sequence), CDR1 is WNHNN while CDR2 is SYGVQD. From the cysteine up to the phenylalanine, the CDR3 has a length of 14 residues. Only the CDR3 DNA stays, 42 bases, in frame from base 1. At the junction V is shortened by 7 bases and J by 5 bases, with 15 bases in between. Each collaborating institution followed its own protocols to collect whole blood in K2EDTA tubes. For TCRbeta analysis, collaborator samples were shipped as frozen whole blood, as isolated PBMCs, or as DNA extracted from either sample type. TCRbeta CDR3 regions were amplified from genomic DNA by means of the immunoSEQ Assay, a bias-controlled multiplex PCR. The study's own analysis went as follows. Within the assay, amplification of reference gene primers was used to estimate how many nucleated cells each sample contained. Sequence reads were collapsed and filtered to measure the absolute abundance of every unique TCRbeta CDR3 rearrangement. For each sample, productive Simpson clonality was calculated as the square root of Simpson's diversity index over productive rearrangements. TCRdb re-hosts the immuneACCESS table, in-frame sequences only. Its copies lack some clones; in the studies checked, an unresolved V gene accounts for under half of them, and the cause for the rest is not known. The V and J calls and clone size come from that table; D and trimming were worked out from the DNA. The sample table holds tens of thousands of clones, of which about 81% were seen once. Roughly 2.5% of the sample is held by the ten biggest clonotypes.

Overall results and qualifications from the work: The quantity of clinical and demographic metadata differed by source and by participant and was supplied without curation.

Material for sequencing was peripheral blood. The receptor was isolated from a man aged 50 or older with acute or convalescent COVID-19. This chain joins TRBV10-1 to TRBJ1-5; no D gene call is confident. The sequenced DNA: TGCGCCAGCACGGGAAAAGGCGTATATCAGCCCCAGCATTTT. This codes for CASTGKGVYQPQHF.